This record concerns one T cell receptor (beta chain) sequence. RNA amounts of roughly 0.5 to 1 ug underwent reverse transcription with random hexamers. It was immunoSEQ multiplex PCR that amplified TCR beta CDR3 across 54 Vbeta and 13 Jbeta. TCRdb passed the immunoSEQ multiplex PCR reads through MiXCR, listing each CDR3 protein once. The table records some 140,000 distinct CDR3 sequences, approximately 95% of them present only once. The data stem from a study of CD8 T cells in Susac syndrome. About the research overall: Patients with Susac syndrome were therapy-naive, on corticosteroids, or on intravenous immunoglobulin alone at the time that blood was drawn.

TCR beta sequencing covered blood CD8+ and CD4+ T cells. Sequenced: CD8+ T cells from PBMCs. The receptor's source is a human donor with Susac syndrome.

The CDR3 spells CAISDGGGRDNEQFF. In DNA form, the CDR3 reads TGTGCCATCAGTGACGGAGGGGGGCGGGACAATGAGCAGTTCTTC. The chain is built from TRBV10-3 and TRBJ2-1, with D perhaps TRBD1 or TRBD2 (6 bases each). Between the trimmed V and J ends, which lost 3 bases and 5 bases, there was a span of 14 bases. Germline assignment: CDR1 ENHRY and CDR2 SYGVKD. This CDR3 contains 15 residues.